These 26 T cell receptor beta chains came from one sample sequenced in a study of long-term antiretroviral therapy in people with HIV (dated by TCRdb to 2021 to 2024). The immunoSEQ hsTCRB v3.0 assay was used at survey level resolution for TRB variable region sequencing. The clones in this table, taken by TCRdb from immuneACCESS, are in-frame only. Not every clone is retained; where verified, under half of the shortfall comes from an unresolved V gene, and the cause of the rest is unknown. This sample has 25,000 to 30,000 clones in its table, and roughly 86% of those were observed once. Clones ranked in the top ten supply approximately 4.6% of the sample. The material was unsorted PBMCs, obtained approximately 2.6 years after starting antiretroviral therapy. The receptors come from a man aged 35 to 55 with HIV.

This chain uses TRBV6-5 with TRBJ1-1, with a possible D match to TRBD1 (6 bases). CDR3 length: 16 amino acids. Trimming removed 4 bases from V and 0 bases from J, with 15 bases in between. Germline lookup yields CDR1 MNHEY and CDR2 SVGAGI. CDR3 coding DNA: TGTGCCAGCAGTTCATCTTTCGGACAGATGAACACTGAAGCTTTCTTT. This translates into CASSSSFGQMNTEAFF.

The chain combines TRBV4-3 with TRBJ2-7; 12 nucleotides align to TRBD2. Looked up from germline, CDR1 is LGHNA and CDR2 is YSLEER. V trimming: 1 base; J trimming: 2 bases; junction bases outside the gene matches: 0. The CDR3 loop spans 15 amino acids. The CDR3 DNA is TGCGCCAGCAGCCAAGGGACTAGCGGGGCCTACGAGCAGTACTTC. Amino acids: CASSQGTSGAYEQYF.

CDR3 residues: CATILYTGWNEQFF. The CDR3 region has the DNA TGTGCCACCATACTTTATACAGGGTGGAATGAGCAGTTCTTC. The genes are TRBV7-2 and TRBJ2-1; D possibly corresponds to TRBD1 (6 bases). Trimming took off 10 bases at V and 7 bases at J, with 20 bases between the two ends. CDR3 length equals 14 residues. Germline assignment: CDR1 SGHTA and CDR2 FQGNSA.

The chain employs TRBV5-1 and TRBJ2-1; 8 bases are a match to TRBD2. V shed 4 bases and J 8 bases; nucleotides not matched to a gene: 5. From germline, CDR1 is SGHRS and CDR2 YFSETQ. The CDR3 totals 13 residues. CDR3 in amino acids: CASSQAGVDEQFF. CDR3 DNA: TGCGCCAGCAGCCAAGCGGGAGTGGATGAGCAGTTCTTC.

The rearrangement uses TRBV2 and TRBJ1-6, with 7 bases fitting TRBD1. Trimming cost V 7 bases and J 7 bases; bases outside gene matches: 4. Germline V lookup: CDR1 SNHLY, CDR2 FYNNEI. This CDR3 is built from 13 residues. The CDR3 DNA reads TGTGCCAGCAAACACAGGGGAAATTCACCCCTCCACTTT. Its translation is CASKHRGNSPLHF.

This clone appeared a few times. The chain joins TRBV4-3 to TRBJ2-2; TRBD1 matches 11 bases. V lost 2 bases to trimming and J lost 3 bases; unmatched junction nucleotides: 5. The CDR3 consists of 17 residues. Germline V gene lookup returns CDR1 LGHNA and CDR2 YSLEER. CDR3 in DNA: TGCGCCAGCAGCCAATACACGGGACAGGGGGACACCGGGGAGCTGTTTTTT. Translating gives CASSQYTGQGDTGELFF.

A few counts support this clone. The V gene is TRBV28, the J gene TRBJ1-3, with D perhaps matching TRBD1 (5 bases). There are 14 residues in the CDR3. Trimming removed 7 bases at V and 3 bases at J, with 13 bases between. Germline V gene data show CDR1 as MDHEN and CDR2 as SYDVKM. This CDR3 is CASTSGGFGNTIYF. Here the CDR3 DNA reads TGTGCCAGCACCTCCGGGGGATTTGGAAACACCATATATTTT.

The CDR3 region has the DNA TGCAGCGTTGAAGAGGGTGGGGGGGTTTCCTACGAGCAGTACTTC. Its protein product is CSVEEGGGVSYEQYF. The chain joins TRBV29-1 to TRBJ2-7; TRBD2 aligns across 7 bases. The CDR3 runs 15 residues. The germline gives CDR1 SQVTM, CDR2 ANQGSEA. V was pared by 0 bases and J by 1 base, with 6 bases of the junction left unmatched.

The CDR3 region is CAWDRGSYNEQFF. For the CDR3, the DNA is TGTGCCTGGGACAGGGGCTCCTACAATGAGCAGTTCTTC. V and J are TRBV30 and TRBJ2-1; 8 positions agree with TRBD1. Per the germline V gene, CDR1 is GTSNPN and CDR2 is SVGIG (reference sequence). This CDR3 has 13 residues. V trimming: 5 bases; J trimming: 0 bases; junction bases outside the gene matches: 0. The full variable domain, rest sourced from reference TRBV30 and TRBJ2-1, is SQTIHQWPATLVQPVGSPLSLECTVEGTSNPNLYWYRQAAGRGLQLLFYSVGIGQISSEVPQNLSASRPQDRQFILSSKKLLLSDSGFYLCAWDRGSYNEQFFGPGTRLTVL.

The chain has TRBV30 and TRBJ1-5; D is undetermined. The CDR3 contains 16 residues. The germline gives CDR1 GTSNPN, CDR2 SVGIG (reference sequence). Trimming pared 2 bases from V and 0 bases from J, leaving 14 bases between. CDR3 amino acids: CAWSLAGPNSNQPQHF. Written as DNA, the CDR3 is TGTGCCTGGAGTCTAGCCGGGCCGAATAGCAATCAGCCCCAGCATTTT.

V and J are TRBV19 and TRBJ1-2; tentative D call: TRBD1 (6 bases). In germline, CDR1 is LNHDA, CDR2 SQIVND (reference sequence). CDR3 length: 15 residues. V was pared by 10 bases and J by 0 bases, with 18 bases between. The CDR3 DNA follows: TGTGCCACCTCTCCCGAGACAGGTACTAACTATGGCTACACCTTC. Its translation: CATSPETGTNYGYTF.

The DNA for the CDR3 is TGTGCCATCCTGGCTAGCGAGAATGAGCAGTTCTTC. The encoded protein is CAILASENEQFF. The genes are TRBV10-3 and TRBJ2-1; a weak D match, TRBD2 (6 bases). Trimming removed 8 bases from V and 7 bases from J, with 12 bases in between. Germline CDR1 is ENHRY and CDR2 is SYGVKD. CDR3 length: 12 residues.

The chain combines TRBV7-8 with TRBJ1-5, with D unresolved. The germline CDR1 and CDR2 sequences are SGHVS and FQNEAQ. V was cut by 5 bases and J by 9 bases, with 14 bases left in between. The CDR3 spans 13 residues. The CDR3 nucleotides are TGTGCCAGCAGCCCGATTGAGGGAGGGCCCCAGCATTTT. It translates to CASSPIEGGPQHF.

This sequence joins TRBV28 and TRBJ2-7; possible D gene TRBD2, 5 bases. Germline-derived CDR1 and CDR2 are MDHEN and SYDVKM. The CDR3 is made up of 15 amino acids. Trimming removed 7 bases at V and 1 base at J, with 17 bases between. The CDR3: CASTPQAGPSYEQYF. CDR3 nucleotide sequence: TGTGCCAGCACCCCTCAGGCGGGTCCTTCCTACGAGCAGTACTTC.

This chain links TRBV27 with TRBJ2-2; TRBD1 matches 7 bases. The length of the CDR3 is 16 residues. Per the germline V gene, CDR1 is MNHEY and CDR2 is SMNVEV (reference sequence). V dropped 2 bases and J dropped 1; count of bases not matched to a gene: 4. The CDR3, as DNA: TGTGCCAGCAGTTTACGCCGACAGGGGAACACCGGGGAGCTGTTTTTT. Its translation is CASSLRRQGNTGELFF.

The chain carries TRBV15 and TRBJ2-7; 10 positions match TRBD1. Germline-derived CDR1 and CDR2 are LNHNV and YYDKDF (reference sequence). The CDR3 is 16 amino acids. Trimming at V came to 4 bases and at J to 4 bases, leaving 10 bases not matched to a gene. The CDR3 DNA follows: TGTGCCACCAGCACAACCGACAGGGGGCACGGGTACGAGCAGTACTTC. It translates to CATSTTDRGHGYEQYF.

This clone was detected only a few times. The rearrangement uses TRBV11-3 and TRBJ1-1, with TRBD1 matching over 7 bases. V gave up 4 bases and J gave up 1 base; unmatched junction bases: 0. The CDR3 is 13 amino acids. Looked up from germline, CDR1 is SGHNT and CDR2 is YENEEA. CDR3 region: CASSWTGNTEAFF. The CDR3 DNA sequence: TGTGCCAGCAGCTGGACAGGGAACACTGAAGCTTTCTTT.

The chain carries TRBV2 and TRBJ1-2, with 8 bases aligning to TRBD1. Germline values: CDR1 SNHLY, CDR2 FYNNEI. This CDR3 contains 15 residues. V lost 6 bases and J lost 3; bases outside the gene matches: 9. The DNA of the CDR3 is TGTGCCAGCAGGATCTCAGGGGGCGCAGACTATGGCTACACCTTC. Protein: CASRISGGADYGYTF. The whole variable domain, remainder taken from reference TRBV2 and TRBJ1-2, is EPEVTQTPSHQVTQMGQEVILRCVPISNHLYFYWYRQILGQKVEFLVSFYNNEISEKSEIFDDQFSVERPDGSNFTLKIRSTKLEDSAMYFCASRISGGADYGYTFGSGTRLTVV.

In its sample, this clone was seen once. The chain links TRBV9 to TRBJ2-3, with D unresolved. Trimming cost V 3 bases and J 2 bases, with 10 bases left between them. The CDR3 is 14 amino acids. The germline V gene has CDR1 SGDLS and CDR2 YYNGEE. The CDR3 DNA sequence: TGTGCCAGCAGCGACTTTTTCAACACAGATACGCAGTATTTT. The encoded protein is CASSDFFNTDTQYF.

The chain combines TRBV7-6 with TRBJ2-1; possibly TRBD1 or TRBD2 for D (5 bases each). Germline CDR1 and CDR2: SGHVS and FNYEAQ. V lost 5 bases, J lost 8 bases, and 13 bases lay in between. The CDR3 is 13 amino acids. As DNA, the CDR3 is TGTGCCAGCAGCACAGGAACGGGGTATGAGCAGTTCTTC. Translating gives CASSTGTGYEQFF.

The chain links TRBV5-6 to TRBJ2-7; D gene ambiguous. The CDR3 extends over 12 amino acids. Trimming took off 0 bases at V and 5 bases at J, with 6 bases between the two ends. The germline CDR1 and CDR2 sequences are SGHDT and YYEEEE. As DNA, the CDR3 is TGTGCCAGCAGCTTGGTCCTCAACGAGCAGTACTTC. This gives the protein CASSLVLNEQYF.

CDR3 in DNA: TGTGCCAGCAGCCTACGGGGCCCTGCGGACACCATATATTTT. Translated, it gives CASSLRGPADTIYF. This rearrangement joins TRBV11-1 to TRBJ1-3, with D perhaps TRBD1 (5 bases). The CDR3 runs to 14 residues. CDR1 is SGHAT, CDR2 FQDESV, per germline (reference sequence). Trimming shortened V by 5 bases and J by 8 bases, and 16 bases separated the two germline ends. The full variable domain, its missing parts supplied by reference TRBV11-1 and TRBJ1-3, is EAEVAQSPRYKITEKSQAVAFWCDPISGHATLYWYRQILGQGPELLVQFQDESVVDDSQLPKDRFSAERLKGVDSTLKIQPAELGDSAMYLCASSLRGPADTIYFGEGSWLTVV.

The rearrangement joins TRBV4-3 to TRBJ2-1, with 13 nucleotides matching TRBD2. The germline gives CDR1 LGHNA, CDR2 YSLEER. The ends lost 3 bases at V and 4 bases at J; junction bases unmatched: 3. The CDR3 length is 16 residues. The CDR3 DNA reads TGCGCCAGCAGCCAGGGGACTAGCGGGATTTACAATGAGCAGTTCTTC. It codes for CASSQGTSGIYNEQFF.

This chain connects TRBV5-1 to TRBJ2-7; 8 nucleotides match TRBD1. This CDR3 is built from 14 residues. Germline CDR1 SGHRS, CDR2 YFSETQ. V lost 7 bases, J lost 5 bases, and 11 bases stayed unmatched. CDR3 sequence reads: CASALWTGSDEQYF. As DNA, the CDR3 is TGCGCCAGCGCCCTTTGGACAGGGTCCGACGAGCAGTACTTC.

This clone occurred a few times. This chain links TRBV19 with TRBJ1-1; D gene ambiguous. The V gene's germline CDR1 is LNHDA and CDR2 SQIVND (reference sequence). V lost 5 bases and J lost 5, with 12 bases in between. The CDR3 runs 13 residues. The CDR3 coding sequence is TGTGCCAGTAGTCCTATGGCAGATACTGAAGCTTTCTTT. Amino acids: CASSPMADTEAFF.

The chain carries TRBV9 and TRBJ2-7, with D hard to call. The V end was cut by 0 bases, the J end by 5 bases, with 9 bases between. Germline values: CDR1 SGDLS, CDR2 YYNGEE. The CDR3 extends over 13 amino acids. DNA for the CDR3: TGTGCCAGCAGCGTAGGAGTAGGGCACGAGCAGTACTTC. Translating it yields CASSVGVGHEQYF.